A single sample is the source of the 27 T cell receptor beta chains below, sequenced in a study of cytomegalovirus exposure and HLA in healthy donors. Use of 60 Vbeta and 13 Jbeta primers characterized the PCR. Some clones are missing from TCRdb's copy, which holds only in-frame ones; the method was immunoSEQ multiplex PCR. Here the sample table reports around 140,000 clones. The specimen sequenced was PBMCs. Receptors were obtained from a male donor in good health and CMV-seronegative.

This chain links TRBV7-2 with TRBJ1-6, with D hard to call. Germline values: CDR1 SGHTA, CDR2 FQGNSA. Between the trimmed V and J ends, which lost 3 bases and 5 bases, there was a span of 8 bases. The CDR3 is made up of 14 amino acids. CDR3 coding DNA: TGTGCCAGCAGCTTTCATCAGGATAATTCACCCCTCCACTTT. It codes for CASSFHQDNSPLHF. Looking up the rest from reference TRBV7-2 and TRBJ1-6 gives the full variable domain: GAGVSQSPSNKVTEKGKDVELRCDPISGHTALYWYRQSLGQGLEFLIYFQGNSAPDKSGLPSDRFSAERTGGSVSTLTIQRTQQEDSAVYLCASSFHQDNSPLHFGNGTRLTVT.

The chain recombines TRBV9 with TRBJ2-3; 7 bases agree with TRBD1. This CDR3 has 16 amino acids. CDR1 is SGDLS, CDR2 YYNGEE, per germline. The J segment lost 1 base and the V segment lost 0 bases, leaving 5 bases of the junction unmatched. The CDR3 coding sequence is TGTGCCAGCAGCGTAGCTGGGACAGCAGGCACAGATACGCAGTATTTT. Its protein is CASSVAGTAGTDTQYF.

J is TRBJ2-7 and V is TRBV6-5; D is perhaps TRBD2 (6 bases). The ends were cut back, 7 bases at V and 4 bases at J, with 8 bases in the middle. In germline, CDR1 is MNHEY, CDR2 SVGAGI. This CDR3 is 11 amino acids long. CDR3 nucleotide sequence: TGTGCCAGCACCCGGGGGTACGAGCAGTACTTC. This codes for CASTRGYEQYF.

This chain joins TRBV29-1 and TRBJ2-7, with D possibly TRBD1 on 5 matching bases. In germline, CDR1 is SQVTM, CDR2 ANQGSEA. Trimming left V 6 bases short and J 3 bases short, with 12 bases between. The CDR3 totals 12 residues. CDR3 in amino acids: CSVGLGLYEQYF. CDR3 bases: TGCAGCGTGGGCTTGGGGCTCTACGAGCAGTACTTC.

This chain joins TRBV20-1 and TRBJ2-5, with D unresolved. This CDR3 comprises 11 residues. V was cut by 6 bases and J by 5 bases, with 10 bases left in between. The germline CDR1 and CDR2 sequences are DFQATT and SNEGSKA (reference sequence). In DNA, the CDR3 is TGCAGTGCCCGGTCGATCGAGACCCAGTACTTC. This encodes CSARSIETQYF.

This chain links TRBV30 with TRBJ1-1; D not resolved. Germline lookup yields CDR1 GTSNPN and CDR2 SVGIG (reference sequence). The CDR3 has 12 residues. Trimming stripped 5 bases from V and 3 bases from J, with 10 bases between. CDR3 sequence reads: CAWVALYTEAFF. The CDR3 nucleotides are TGTGCCTGGGTAGCCCTATACACTGAAGCTTTCTTT.

The rearrangement uses TRBV28 and TRBJ1-5; weak D call: TRBD1 (5 bases). V was shortened by 5 bases and J by 2 bases, with 13 bases between the two germline ends. The CDR3 loop spans 15 amino acids. Germline CDR1 reads MDHEN; CDR2 reads SYDVKM. The DNA of the CDR3 is TGTGCCAGCAGTCCCCTTGACAGACGCAATCAGCCCCAGCATTTT. It is translated as CASSPLDRRNQPQHF. The full variable domain, in which reference TRBV28 and TRBJ1-5 provide the parts outside the CDR3, is DVKVTQSSRYLVKRTGEKVFLECVQDMDHENMFWYRQDPGLGLRLIYFSYDVKMKEKGDIPEGYSVSREKKERFSLILESASTNQTSMYLCASSPLDRRNQPQHFGDGTRLSIL.

The V and J genes are TRBV4-3 and TRBJ2-6; D unclear. V dropped 3 bases and J dropped 2 bases, with 5 bases sitting between them. The germline V gene has CDR1 LGHNA and CDR2 YSLEER. The CDR3 runs to 14 residues. The DNA of the CDR3 is TGCGCCAGCAGCCAGGGCCCTGGGGCCAACGTCCTGACTTTC. This codes for CASSQGPGANVLTF.

Written as DNA, the CDR3 is TGTGCCACCAGCCCGGCTGGAGGGGATCGGGAGACCCAGTACTTC. This sequence encodes CATSPAGGDRETQYF. The chain is built from TRBV25-1 and TRBJ2-5; the D gene is possibly TRBD2 (6 bases). CDR1 and CDR2 from the germline V gene are MGHDK and SYGVNS. The ends were cut back, 10 bases at V and 5 bases at J, with 23 bases in the middle. The CDR3 has 15 residues.

The chain has TRBV28 and TRBJ1-2; 8 nucleotides agree with TRBD1. Germline CDR1 is MDHEN and CDR2 is SYDVKM. V lost 7 bases to trimming and J lost 4 bases; unmatched junction nucleotides: 5. This CDR3 contains 13 residues. CDR3 nucleotides: TGTGCCAGCAATGGACAGGGAGTCTATGGCTACACCTTC. Its protein is CASNGQGVYGYTF.

V gene TRBV5-5 combines with J gene TRBJ1-5; maybe TRBD1 (5 bases). In germline, CDR1 is SGHKS, CDR2 YYEKEE (reference sequence). This CDR3 spans 15 amino acids. The V end was cut by 4 bases, the J end by 2 bases, with 13 bases between. The CDR3 DNA sequence: TGTGCCAGCAGCGACGACAGTAGGGGCAATCAGCCCCAGCATTTT. Protein sequence: CASSDDSRGNQPQHF.

The genes are TRBV11-2 and TRBJ1-5; 10 nucleotides match TRBD1. J lost 1 base, V lost 5 bases, and 8 bases had no gene match. This CDR3 comprises 17 residues. Per the germline V gene, CDR1 is SGHAT and CDR2 is FQNNGV. CDR3 sequence: CASSPTGGEESNQPQHF. The CDR3 bases are TGTGCCAGCAGCCCGACAGGGGGCGAGGAAAGCAATCAGCCCCAGCATTTT.

The chain is built from TRBV28 and TRBJ2-7; 13 bases align to TRBD2. The V segment lost 6 bases and the J segment 8 bases; nucleotides outside the gene matches: 10. The CDR3 consists of 15 residues. Germline lookup yields CDR1 MDHEN and CDR2 SYDVKM. The CDR3: CASSRGLAGEWKQYF. CDR3 DNA sequence: TGTGCCAGCAGCAGAGGACTAGCGGGAGAGTGGAAGCAGTACTTC.

The rearrangement links TRBV30 to TRBJ1-2; the D gene is possibly TRBD1 (5 bases). CDR1 and CDR2 (germline): GTSNPN, SVGIG (reference sequence). With 7 bases removed from V and 7 bases from J, the gap between germline ends came to 22 bases. This CDR3 is 14 amino acids long. The CDR3 reads CAYLLSRQWGGYTF. The CDR3 region has the DNA TGTGCCTACCTACTATCCCGACAGTGGGGTGGCTACACCTTC.

V gene TRBV2 combines with J gene TRBJ1-1, with TRBD1 as a possible D gene (6 bases). Germline loops: CDR1 SNHLY, CDR2 FYNNEI. This CDR3 is 14 amino acids long. The V gene lost 6 bases and the J gene lost 3 bases, with 14 bases spanning the gap. This CDR3 is CASRGGRSYTEAFF. CDR3 DNA sequence: TGTGCCAGCAGGGGGGGGCGTAGTTACACTGAAGCTTTCTTT.

V and J are TRBV30 and TRBJ1-3; unclear D gene. The germline V gene encodes CDR1 GTSNPN and CDR2 SVGIG (reference sequence). The CDR3 consists of 14 residues. V shed 0 bases and J shed 0 bases, with 6 bases lying between them. CDR3 nucleotides: TGTGCCTGGAGTGTACAAAACTCTGGAAACACCATATATTTT. It specifies CAWSVQNSGNTIYF.

The chain carries TRBV5-6 and TRBJ2-2; TRBD1 agrees at 9 bases. CDR3 length: 17 residues. V shed 3 bases, J shed 4 bases, and the junction held 10 bases outside the gene matches. The germline V gene has CDR1 SGHDT and CDR2 YYEEEE. CDR3 region: CASSYLGGTGRTGELFF. In DNA, the CDR3 is TGTGCCAGCAGCTATCTGGGGGGGACAGGGCGCACCGGGGAGCTGTTTTTT.

V gene TRBV18 combines with J gene TRBJ1-1; D is perhaps TRBD1 (5 bases). Trimming left V 0 bases short and J 6 bases short, with 17 bases between. This CDR3 region has 16 residues. CDR1 is KGHSH, CDR2 LQKENI, per germline. CDR3 in amino acids: CASSPPQGRLVSEAFF. In DNA, the CDR3 is TGTGCCAGCTCACCACCTCAGGGTAGACTTGTTTCTGAAGCTTTCTTT. Supplemented by reference TRBV18 and TRBJ1-1, the full variable domain reads NAGVMQNPRHLVRRRGQEARLRCSPMKGHSHVYWYRQLPEEGLKFMVYLQKENIIDESGMPKERFSAEFPKEGPSILRIQQVVRGDSAAYFCASSPPQGRLVSEAFFGQGTRLTVV.

The chain recombines TRBV5-6 with TRBJ1-1; a possible D gene is TRBD1 (5 bases). The CDR3 runs to 14 residues. Germline V gene sequence: CDR1 SGHDT, CDR2 YYEEEE. The V and J ends lost 6 bases and 0 bases respectively, with 12 bases between them. CDR3 nucleotide sequence: TGTGCCAGCACGCCGCCAGGGATGAACACTGAAGCTTTCTTT. Residues: CASTPPGMNTEAFF.

Written as DNA, the CDR3 is TGCGCCAGCAGTGAGTCACCCTCTGGGGGGGCCTACGAGCAGTACTTC. Its translation: CASSESPSGGAYEQYF. The chain carries TRBV10-1 and TRBJ2-7, with TRBD2 matching 7 bases. This CDR3 has 16 amino acids. Trimming took 0 bases from V and 2 from J; bases not matched to a gene: 7. The germline CDR1 and CDR2 sequences are WNHNN and SYGVQD (reference sequence).

The chain combines TRBV28 with TRBJ1-1; D unclear. V was clipped by 7 bases and J by 6 bases, with 21 bases between them. This CDR3 contains 15 residues. Germline CDR1 is MDHEN and CDR2 is SYDVKM. CDR3 in amino acids: CASIGIISGEAEAFF. The CDR3 DNA follows: TGTGCCAGCATCGGGATTATTAGTGGGGAGGCTGAAGCTTTCTTT.

V is TRBV5-6 and J is TRBJ1-5; 8 bases are shared with TRBD1. This CDR3 has 16 amino acids. Germline V gives CDR1 SGHDT, CDR2 YYEEEE. J lost 7 bases, V lost 3 bases, and 12 bases had no gene match. As DNA, the CDR3 is TGTGCCAGCAGCTCCTCACCTACAGGGGGTGGGCAGCCCCAGCATTTT. It translates to CASSSSPTGGGQPQHF.

This rearrangement joins TRBV7-9 to TRBJ1-1; D perhaps matches TRBD1 (5 bases). The germline V gene has CDR1 SEHNR and CDR2 FQNEAQ (reference sequence). The CDR3 extends over 13 amino acids. V lost 6 bases and J lost 0, with 8 bases in between. The DNA of the CDR3 is TGTGCCAGCAGAGACAGCCTGAACACTGAAGCTTTCTTT. It translates to CASRDSLNTEAFF.

With regard to this clone: At one of its ends the junction is not consistent with the germline gene, which may arise from a read error. The J gene is TRBJ2-7, the V gene TRBV5-1; 10 bases fit TRBD2. This CDR3 has 14 residues. Germline values: CDR1 SGHRS, CDR2 YFSETQ. The CDR3 nucleotides read TGCGCCAGCAGCGGGGGACTAGCGTCCTACAAGCAGTACTTC. The encoded protein is CASSGGLASYKQYF.

The chain combines TRBV6-5 with TRBJ2-5; D is perhaps TRBD2 (5 bases). In germline, CDR1 is MNHEY, CDR2 SVGAGI. Between the trimmed V and J ends, which lost 0 bases and 1 base, there was a span of 12 bases. The CDR3 extends over 16 amino acids. CDR3 protein: CASSYSFGLAQETQYF. The DNA for the CDR3 is TGTGCCAGCAGTTACTCTTTTGGGCTAGCCCAAGAGACCCAGTACTTC.

The chain couples TRBV4-3 to TRBJ1-1, with a weak D call TRBD1 (5 bases). Trimming pared 4 bases from V and 6 bases from J, leaving 15 bases between. CDR1 and CDR2 (germline): LGHNA, YSLEER. This CDR3 contains 14 residues. CDR3 protein: CASSLFGGVAEAFF. The CDR3 DNA is TGCGCCAGCAGCCTGTTTGGGGGGGTTGCTGAAGCTTTCTTT.

CDR3 sequence reads: CASSQGGQGLSPYNEQFF. As DNA, the CDR3 is TGTGCCAGCAGCCAAGGGGGACAGGGGCTCTCCCCCTACAATGAGCAGTTCTTC. The genes are TRBV14 and TRBJ2-1; 10 bases match TRBD1. The CDR3 has 18 amino acids. The J segment lost 2 bases and the V segment lost 1 base, leaving 8 bases of the junction unmatched. Germline values: CDR1 SGHDN, CDR2 FVKESK. Full variable domain (remainder filled in from reference TRBV14 and TRBJ2-1): EAGVTQFPSHSVIEKGQTVTLRCDPISGHDNLYWYRRVMGKEIKFLLHFVKESKQDESGMPNNRFLAERTGGTYSTLKVQPAELEDSGVYFCASSQGGQGLSPYNEQFFGPGTRLTVL.